Listed below are T cell receptor beta chains from one sample, sequenced in a study of shared clonotypes between healthy human individuals. Only in-frame clones appear in the TCRdb table, and some are missing; sequencing was by immunoSEQ multiplex PCR. The sample includes under 1,100,000 clones, more than 65% of them seen just once. Sequencing was carried out using memory CD4+ T cells sorted from blood. These receptors all come from a man aged 18 to 30 in good health. Both conserved end residues are part of each CDR3. Fields, in order: J gene, CDR3 length, clone size, D gene, V gene, CDR3 protein, CDR3 DNA. A D gene is named only where the DNA matches it firmly. Clone sizes are given selectively: once, few, many, or a class where the clone is expanded.

J: TRBJ2-4; length: 13; size: few; D: NA; V: TRBV30; CDR3: CAWEGTSKNIQYF; DNA: TGTGCCTGGGAAGGGACGAGCAAAAACATTCAGTACTTC
J: TRBJ2-3; length: 15; size: NA; D: NA; V: TRBV2; CDR3: CASSTLASSTDTQYF; DNA: TGTGCCAGCAGTACGTTAGCGTCAAGCACAGATACGCAGTATTTT
J: TRBJ1-3; length: 11; size: NA; D: NA; V: TRBV7-9; CDR3: CASSLLYTIYF; DNA: TGTGCCAGCAGCCTCCTTTACACCATATATTTT
J: TRBJ1-1; length: 14; size: NA; D: NA; V: TRBV9; CDR3: CASTRTAQNTEAFF; DNA: TGTGCCAGCACCCGGACAGCGCAGAACACTGAAGCTTTCTTT
J: TRBJ2-7; length: 12; size: once; D: NA; V: TRBV5-1; CDR3: CASSLEGGLQYF; DNA: TGCGCCAGCAGCTTGGAGGGGGGATTGCAGTACTTC
J: TRBJ1-2; length: 16; size: NA; D: NA; V: TRBV1; CDR3: CASSQDLGQDNYGYTF; DNA: TGCGCCAGCAGCCAAGATCTAGGGCAGGACAACTATGGCTACACCTTC
J: TRBJ2-5; length: 14; size: NA; D: TRBD1; V: TRBV5-1; CDR3: CASSVGQGAETQYF; DNA: TGCGCCAGCAGCGTAGGACAGGGGGCAGAGACCCAGTACTTC
J: TRBJ1-1; length: 13; size: NA; D: NA; V: TRBV2; CDR3: CASNRPGTFEAFF; DNA: TGTGCCAGCAATCGCCCTGGGACGTTCGAAGCTTTCTTT
J: TRBJ2-3; length: 12; size: many; D: NA; V: TRBV7-6; CDR3: CASSLDPHTQYF; DNA: TGTGCCAGCAGCTTAGATCCTCATACGCAGTATTTT
J: TRBJ2-5; length: 14; size: NA; D: TRBD2; V: TRBV2; CDR3: CASSGGLAGETQYF; DNA: TGTGCCAGCAGTGGGGGACTAGCGGGCGAGACCCAGTACTTC
J: TRBJ2-6; length: 15; size: NA; D: NA; V: TRBV7-2; CDR3: CASSPTLSGANVLTF; DNA: TGTGCCAGCAGTCCAACCCTCTCTGGGGCCAACGTCCTGACTTTC
J: TRBJ1-1; length: 14; size: NA; D: NA; V: TRBV27; CDR3: CASSLYSSNTEAFF; DNA: TGTGCCAGCAGTTTATACAGTTCGAACACTGAAGCTTTCTTT
J: TRBJ2-1; length: 16; size: NA; D: TRBD1; V: TRBV7-2; CDR3: CASSLRDRDRGNEQFF; DNA: TGTGCCAGCAGCTTACGGGACAGGGATAGGGGCAATGAGCAGTTCTTC
J: TRBJ2-1; length: 11; size: NA; D: NA; V: TRBV20-1; CDR3: CSAPFNNEQFF; DNA: TGCAGTGCACCATTTAACAATGAGCAGTTCTTC
J: TRBJ2-5; length: 13; size: NA; D: TRBD1; V: TRBV7-7; CDR3: CASSLQGAETQYF; DNA: TGTGCTAGCAGCTTACAGGGGGCAGAGACCCAGTACTTC
J: TRBJ2-4; length: 13; size: few; D: NA; V: TRBV11-2; CDR3: CASSTPGASIQYF; DNA: TGTGCCAGCAGCACCCCCGGGGCATCAATTCAGTACTTC
J: TRBJ1-5; length: 15; size: NA; D: TRBD1; V: TRBV2; CDR3: CASSLRQGGNQPQHF; DNA: TGTGCCAGCAGTCTTAGACAGGGAGGTAATCAGCCCCAGCATTTT
J: TRBJ1-1; length: 11; size: NA; D: NA; V: TRBV7-3; CDR3: CASSLGRKAFF; DNA: TGTGCCAGCAGCTTAGGTCGCAAAGCTTTCTTT
J: TRBJ2-7; length: 14; size: NA; D: NA; V: TRBV6-1; CDR3: CASRAGQRPYEQYF; DNA: TGTGCCAGCAGAGCCGGACAGCGACCCTACGAGCAGTACTTC
J: TRBJ2-3; length: 16; size: once; D: TRBD2; V: TRBV6-6; CDR3: CASITGGLAGSNTQYF; DNA: TGTGCCAGCATTACGGGGGGACTAGCGGGGTCGAATACGCAGTATTTT
J: TRBJ1-5; length: 16; size: NA; D: NA; V: TRBV5-1; CDR3: CASSLAVTRFSQPQHF; DNA: TGCGCCAGCAGCTTGGCCGTAACACGCTTTTCCCAGCCCCAGCATTTT
J: TRBJ2-6; length: 15; size: NA; D: TRBD2; V: TRBV2; CDR3: CASSGSGSWANVLTF; DNA: TGTGCCAGCAGTGGCAGCGGGAGCTGGGCCAACGTCCTGACTTTC
J: TRBJ2-7; length: 16; size: NA; D: TRBD2; V: TRBV5-4; CDR3: CASSLGTGTSGPEQYF; DNA: TGTGCCAGCAGCTTGGGGACGGGGACTAGCGGGCCCGAGCAGTACTTC
J: TRBJ1-2; length: 13; size: few; D: TRBD1; V: TRBV2; CDR3: CASSAGQNYGYTF; DNA: TGTGCCAGCAGTGCGGGACAGAACTATGGCTACACCTTC
J: TRBJ1-2; length: 12; size: NA; D: NA; V: TRBV15; CDR3: CATSRDFLTPAF; DNA: TGTGCCACCAGCAGAGATTTCCTCACCCCAGCCTTC
J: TRBJ2-3; length: 15; size: NA; D: NA; V: TRBV2; CDR3: CASRTNSWRTDTQYF; DNA: TGTGCCAGCAGGACGAACAGCTGGAGGACAGATACGCAGTATTTT
J: TRBJ1-6; length: 15; size: many; D: NA; V: TRBV2; CDR3: CASSGRTASNSPLHF; DNA: TGTGCCAGCAGTGGCAGGACAGCTTCCAATTCACCCCTCCACTTT
J: TRBJ2-3; length: 17; size: NA; D: TRBD2; V: TRBV7-9; CDR3: CASSSRLAGGRTDTQYF; DNA: TGTGCCAGCAGCTCGCGACTAGCGGGGGGGCGTACAGATACGCAGTATTTT
J: TRBJ2-2; length: 18; size: NA; D: TRBD2; V: TRBV5-4; CDR3: CASSSGTSGGVATGELFF; DNA: TGTGCCAGCAGCTCCGGGACTAGCGGGGGGGTGGCCACCGGGGAGCTGTTTTTT
J: TRBJ1-2; length: 13; size: NA; D: NA; V: TRBV27; CDR3: CASRPGGGPGYTF; DNA: TGTGCCAGCAGACCGGGTGGGGGACCTGGCTACACCTTC
J: TRBJ1-1; length: 17; size: NA; D: NA; V: TRBV19; CDR3: CASSPRGGEIMNTEAFF; DNA: TGTGCCAGTAGTCCCCGCGGTGGAGAGATCATGAACACTGAAGCTTTCTTT
J: TRBJ2-7; length: 15; size: NA; D: NA; V: TRBV7-9; CDR3: CASSLFETGLYEQYF; DNA: TGTGCCAGCAGCTTATTCGAGACAGGCCTCTACGAGCAGTACTTC
J: TRBJ2-5; length: 18; size: NA; D: NA; V: TRBV21-1; CDR3: CASSKAPGLAEFQETQYF; DNA: TGTGCCAGCAGCAAAGCGCCGGGACTAGCTGAGTTCCAAGAGACCCAGTACTTC
J: TRBJ2-7; length: 15; size: NA; D: TRBD1; V: TRBV7-9; CDR3: CASSFSGTVDPEQYF; DNA: TGTGCCAGCAGCTTCTCCGGGACAGTCGATCCCGAGCAGTACTTC
J: TRBJ2-2; length: 13; size: few; D: NA; V: TRBV6-5; CDR3: CASISPNTGELFF; DNA: TGTGCCAGCATATCGCCGAACACCGGGGAGCTGTTTTTT
J: TRBJ2-3; length: 16; size: NA; D: NA; V: TRBV29-1; CDR3: CSVEDPGTGSTDTQYF; DNA: TGCAGCGTTGAAGATCCCGGGACTGGAAGCACAGATACGCAGTATTTT
J: TRBJ2-7; length: 14; size: many; D: NA; V: TRBV14; CDR3: CASSQVLQKSWQYF; DNA: TGTGCCAGCAGCCAAGTATTACAGAAATCGTGGCAGTACTTC
J: TRBJ2-7; length: 12; size: NA; D: TRBD1; V: TRBV6-1; CDR3: CASYEGAKEQYF; DNA: TGTGCCAGCTACGAGGGGGCGAAAGAGCAGTACTTC
J: TRBJ1-4; length: 13; size: NA; D: TRBD1; V: TRBV10-3; CDR3: CAIKQGEDEKLFF; DNA: TGTGCCATCAAACAGGGGGAGGATGAAAAACTGTTTTTT
J: TRBJ2-5; length: 18; size: NA; D: TRBD1; V: TRBV5-6; CDR3: CASSPLAFRTGGQETQYF; DNA: TGTGCCAGCAGCCCCCTTGCGTTCCGGACAGGGGGTCAAGAGACCCAGTACTTC
J: TRBJ2-1; length: 15; size: few; D: TRBD2; V: TRBV7-8; CDR3: CASSSGTSGYNEQFF; DNA: TGTGCCAGCAGCTCCGGGACTAGCGGATACAATGAGCAGTTCTTC
J: TRBJ1-2; length: 12; size: NA; D: NA; V: TRBV12-5; CDR3: CASGLGGYGYTF; DNA: TGTGCTAGTGGTTTGGGGGGCTATGGCTACACCTTC
J: TRBJ2-5; length: 14; size: NA; D: TRBD2; V: TRBV7-7; CDR3: CASSQGLAAETQYF; DNA: TGTGCTAGCAGCCAAGGACTAGCGGCAGAGACCCAGTACTTC
J: TRBJ2-2; length: 15; size: NA; D: TRBD1; V: TRBV9; CDR3: CASSVQGVATGELFF; DNA: TGTGCCAGCAGCGTACAGGGGGTGGCCACCGGGGAGCTGTTTTTT
J: TRBJ1-1; length: 11; size: NA; D: NA; V: TRBV7-8; CDR3: CASSPYTEAFF; DNA: TGTGCCAGCAGCCCGTATACTGAAGCTTTCTTT
J: TRBJ2-7; length: 17; size: NA; D: NA; V: TRBV10-1; CDR3: CASSEPTRTDRRDEQYF; DNA: TGCGCCAGCAGTGAGCCGACTAGAACGGACCGGAGGGACGAGCAGTACTTC
J: TRBJ2-1; length: 16; size: NA; D: TRBD2; V: TRBV9; CDR3: CASSADMAGGYNEQFF; DNA: TGTGCCAGCAGCGCGGACATGGCGGGGGGCTACAATGAGCAGTTCTTC
J: TRBJ1-2; length: 13; size: NA; D: TRBD1; V: TRBV12-5; CDR3: CASGMGQTYGYTF; DNA: TGTGCTAGTGGGATGGGACAGACCTATGGCTACACCTTC
J: TRBJ2-5; length: 15; size: once; D: NA; V: TRBV19; CDR3: CASSVLVNTRETQYF; DNA: TGTGCCAGTAGTGTACTAGTCAACACCCGAGAGACCCAGTACTTC
J: TRBJ2-3; length: 15; size: NA; D: TRBD2; V: TRBV7-8; CDR3: CASSQGLASTDTQYF; DNA: TGTGCCAGCAGCCAGGGACTAGCCAGCACAGATACGCAGTATTTT
J: TRBJ2-5; length: 13; size: NA; D: NA; V: TRBV5-4; CDR3: CASSLGVGETQYF; DNA: TGTGCCAGCAGCTTAGGGGTCGGGGAGACCCAGTACTTC
J: TRBJ2-2; length: 16; size: NA; D: TRBD1; V: TRBV4-1; CDR3: CASTRTGDRNTGELFF; DNA: TGCGCCAGCACCAGAACAGGGGACAGAAACACCGGGGAGCTGTTTTTT
J: TRBJ2-7; length: 11; size: NA; D: NA; V: TRBV18; CDR3: CASSQTHEQYF; DNA: TGTGCCAGCTCACAAACCCACGAGCAGTACTTC
J: TRBJ2-4; length: 14; size: once; D: NA; V: TRBV2; CDR3: CASTSGIAKNIQYF; DNA: TGTGCCAGCACTAGTGGGATAGCCAAAAACATTCAGTACTTC
J: TRBJ1-3; length: 14; size: few; D: NA; V: TRBV30; CDR3: CAWSLGASGNTIYF; DNA: TGTGCCTGGAGTTTAGGGGCCTCTGGAAACACCATATATTTT